This paragraph covers one TCR beta chain sequence. The CDR3 consists of 15 residues. After removal of 4 bases from V and 1 base from J, the junction contained 2 bases not matched to a gene. CDR1 is MNHEY and CDR2 is SVGEGT in the germline V gene. As handled by the study authors: Reference gene primer amplification yielded estimated nucleated cell counts. Some clones are missing from TCRdb's copy, which holds only in-frame ones; the method was immunoSEQ multiplex PCR. Clonal size and the V and J genes are those of that table, whereas D and trimming came from the DNA. The sample yields roughly 140,000 clones, around 80% seen once. These data originate in a study of blood T cell repertoires in COVID-19.

The clonotype originates from a human donor in a cohort sampled during active COVID-19. The sample consisted of peripheral blood. The chain is built from TRBV6-2 or TRBV6-3 and TRBJ1-5; 9 nucleotides line up with TRBD1. CDR3 loop: CASSWTGDSNQPQHF. The CDR3 region has the DNA TGTGCCAGCAGTTGGACAGGGGACAGCAATCAGCCCCAGCATTTT.